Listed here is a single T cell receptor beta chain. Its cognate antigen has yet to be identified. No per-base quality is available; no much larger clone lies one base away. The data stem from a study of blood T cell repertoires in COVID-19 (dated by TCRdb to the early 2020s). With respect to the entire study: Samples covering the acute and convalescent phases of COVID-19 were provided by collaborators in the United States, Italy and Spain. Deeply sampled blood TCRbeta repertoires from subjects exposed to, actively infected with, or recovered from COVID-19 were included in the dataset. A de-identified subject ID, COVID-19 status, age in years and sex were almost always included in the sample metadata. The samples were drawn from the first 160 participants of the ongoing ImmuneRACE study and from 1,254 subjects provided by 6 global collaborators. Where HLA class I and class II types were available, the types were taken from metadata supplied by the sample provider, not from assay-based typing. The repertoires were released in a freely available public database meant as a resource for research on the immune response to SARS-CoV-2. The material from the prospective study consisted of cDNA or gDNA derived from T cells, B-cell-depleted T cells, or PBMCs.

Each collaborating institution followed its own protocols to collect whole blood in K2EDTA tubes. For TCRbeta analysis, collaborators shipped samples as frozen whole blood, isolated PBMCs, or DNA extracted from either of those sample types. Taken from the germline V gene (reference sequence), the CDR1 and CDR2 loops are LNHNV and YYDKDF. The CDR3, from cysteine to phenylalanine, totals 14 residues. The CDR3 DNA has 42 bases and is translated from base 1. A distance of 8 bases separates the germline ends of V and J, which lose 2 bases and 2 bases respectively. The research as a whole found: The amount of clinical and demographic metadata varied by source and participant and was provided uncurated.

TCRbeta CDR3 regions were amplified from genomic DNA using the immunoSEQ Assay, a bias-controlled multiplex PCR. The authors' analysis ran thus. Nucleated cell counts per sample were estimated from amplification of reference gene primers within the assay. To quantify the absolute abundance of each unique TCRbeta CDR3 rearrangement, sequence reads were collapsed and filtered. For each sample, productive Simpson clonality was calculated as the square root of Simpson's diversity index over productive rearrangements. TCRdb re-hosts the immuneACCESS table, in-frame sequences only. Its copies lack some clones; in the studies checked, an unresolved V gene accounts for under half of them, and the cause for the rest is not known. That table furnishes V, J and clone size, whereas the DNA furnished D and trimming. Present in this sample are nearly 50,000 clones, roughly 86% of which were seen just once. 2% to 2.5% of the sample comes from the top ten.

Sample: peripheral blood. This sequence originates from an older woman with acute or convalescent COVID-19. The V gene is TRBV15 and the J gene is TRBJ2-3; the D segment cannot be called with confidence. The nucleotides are TGTGCCACCAGCAGAATCGCCTACACAGATACGCAGTATTTT. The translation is CATSRIAYTDTQYF.